Described below is a single T cell receptor (beta chain) sequence and its context. The data stem from a study of blood T cell repertoires in COVID-19. Whole-study context: The study drew acute and convalescent COVID-19 samples from the United States, Italy and Spain.

Assay used: immunoSEQ multiplex PCR; TCRdb lists only in-frame clones, some missing. The sample holds about 300,000 clones, 85% to 90% seen once. The CDR3 runs to 13 residues. Germline V gene sequence: CDR1 MNHNS, CDR2 SASEGT. V lost 8 bases, J lost 7 bases, and 17 bases lay in between. The study recruited people aged 18 to 89 years across approximately 24 US areas. Sequencing was done on a sample of PBMCs or T cells enriched from blood (not recorded which). The sequence was collected from a man aged 25-45 years who had recovered from COVID-19. The rearrangement uses TRBV6-1 and TRBJ1-2; a possible D gene is TRBD1 (5 bases). CDR3 region: CASFSAREVGYTF. The CDR3 nucleotides read TGTGCCAGCTTCTCGGCCAGGGAGGTTGGCTACACCTTC.